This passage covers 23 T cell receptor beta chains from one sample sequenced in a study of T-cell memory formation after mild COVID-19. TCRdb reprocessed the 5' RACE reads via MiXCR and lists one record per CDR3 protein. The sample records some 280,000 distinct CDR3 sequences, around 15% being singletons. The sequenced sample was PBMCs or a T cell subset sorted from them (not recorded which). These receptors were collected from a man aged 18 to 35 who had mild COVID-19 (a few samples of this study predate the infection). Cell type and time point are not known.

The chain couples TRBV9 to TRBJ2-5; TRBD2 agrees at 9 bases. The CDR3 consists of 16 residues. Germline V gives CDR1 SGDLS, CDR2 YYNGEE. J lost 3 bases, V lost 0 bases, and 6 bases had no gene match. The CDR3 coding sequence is TGTGCCAGCAGCGTAGGCGCGGGGGGGCTCGAAGAGACCCAGTACTTC. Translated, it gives CASSVGAGGLEETQYF.

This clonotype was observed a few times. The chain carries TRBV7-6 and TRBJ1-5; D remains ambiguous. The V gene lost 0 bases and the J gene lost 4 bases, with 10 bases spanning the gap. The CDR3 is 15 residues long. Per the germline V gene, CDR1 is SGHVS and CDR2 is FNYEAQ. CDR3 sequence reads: CASSLAAGGNQPQHF. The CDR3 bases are TGTGCCAGCAGCTTAGCCGCGGGCGGAAATCAGCCCCAGCATTTT.

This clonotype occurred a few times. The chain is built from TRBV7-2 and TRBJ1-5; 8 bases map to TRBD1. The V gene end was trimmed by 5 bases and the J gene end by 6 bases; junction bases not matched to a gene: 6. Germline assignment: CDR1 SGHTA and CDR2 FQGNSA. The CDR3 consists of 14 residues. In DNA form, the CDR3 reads TGTGCCAGCAGCGTCGACAGGGGAGCTCAGCCCCAGCATTTT. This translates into CASSVDRGAQPQHF.

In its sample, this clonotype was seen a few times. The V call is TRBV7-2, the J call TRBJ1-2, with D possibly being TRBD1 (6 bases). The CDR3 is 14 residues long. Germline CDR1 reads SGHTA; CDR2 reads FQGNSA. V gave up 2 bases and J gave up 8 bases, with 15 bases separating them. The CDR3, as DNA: TGTGCCAGCAGCTTAAGAGGGGGGGCGAGGGGCTACACCTTC. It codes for CASSLRGGARGYTF.

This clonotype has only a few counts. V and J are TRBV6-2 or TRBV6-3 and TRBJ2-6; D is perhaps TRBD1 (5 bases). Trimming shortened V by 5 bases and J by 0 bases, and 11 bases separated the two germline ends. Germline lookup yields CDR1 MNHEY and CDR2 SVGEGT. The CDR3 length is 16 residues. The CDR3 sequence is CASSGQGDSGANVLTF. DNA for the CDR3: TGTGCCAGCAGTGGGCAGGGCGACTCTGGGGCCAACGTCCTGACTTTC.

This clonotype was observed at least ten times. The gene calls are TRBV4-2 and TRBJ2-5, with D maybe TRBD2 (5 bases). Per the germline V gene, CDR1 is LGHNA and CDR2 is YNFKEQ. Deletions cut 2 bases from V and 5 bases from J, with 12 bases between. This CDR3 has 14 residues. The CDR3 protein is CASSQPGSRETQYF. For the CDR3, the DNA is TGTGCCAGCAGCCAACCGGGGAGCCGGGAGACCCAGTACTTC.

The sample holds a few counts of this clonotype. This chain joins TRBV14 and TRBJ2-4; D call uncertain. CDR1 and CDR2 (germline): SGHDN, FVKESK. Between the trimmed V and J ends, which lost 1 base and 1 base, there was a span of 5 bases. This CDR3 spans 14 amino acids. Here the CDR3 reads CASSQVSAKNIQYF. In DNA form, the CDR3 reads TGTGCCAGCAGCCAAGTCTCCGCCAAAAACATTCAGTACTTC.

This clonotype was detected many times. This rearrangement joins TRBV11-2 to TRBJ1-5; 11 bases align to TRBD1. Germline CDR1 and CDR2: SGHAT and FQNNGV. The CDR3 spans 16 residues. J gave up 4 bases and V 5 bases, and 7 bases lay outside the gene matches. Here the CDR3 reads CASSQGQGARNQPQHF. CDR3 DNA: TGTGCCAGCAGCCAAGGACAGGGGGCAAGGAATCAGCCCCAGCATTTT.

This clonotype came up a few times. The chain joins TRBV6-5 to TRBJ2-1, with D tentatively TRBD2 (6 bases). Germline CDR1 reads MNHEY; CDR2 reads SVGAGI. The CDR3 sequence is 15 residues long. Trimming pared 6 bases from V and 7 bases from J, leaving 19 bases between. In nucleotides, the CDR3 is TGTGCCAGCAGATTACGGGACTCTAGGCGGAATGAGCAGTTCTTC. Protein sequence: CASRLRDSRRNEQFF.

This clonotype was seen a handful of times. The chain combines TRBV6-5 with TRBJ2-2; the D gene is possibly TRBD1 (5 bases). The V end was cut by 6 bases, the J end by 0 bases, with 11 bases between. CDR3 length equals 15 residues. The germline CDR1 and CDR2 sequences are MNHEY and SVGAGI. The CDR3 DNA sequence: TGTGCCAGCAGCAAGACAGTTGCGAACACCGGGGAGCTGTTTTTT. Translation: CASSKTVANTGELFF.

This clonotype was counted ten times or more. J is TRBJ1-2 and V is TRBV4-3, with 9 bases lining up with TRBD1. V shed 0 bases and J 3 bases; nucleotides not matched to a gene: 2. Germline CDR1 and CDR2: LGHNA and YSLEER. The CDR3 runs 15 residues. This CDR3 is CASSQDRDRDYGYTF. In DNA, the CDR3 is TGCGCCAGCAGCCAAGATCGGGACAGGGACTATGGCTACACCTTC.

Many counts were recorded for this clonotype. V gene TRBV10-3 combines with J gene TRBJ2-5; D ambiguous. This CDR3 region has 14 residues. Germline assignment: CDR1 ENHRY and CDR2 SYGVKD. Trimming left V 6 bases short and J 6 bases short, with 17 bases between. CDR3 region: CAISRDIGTQTQYF. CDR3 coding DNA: TGTGCCATCAGCAGAGATATAGGAACTCAGACCCAGTACTTC.

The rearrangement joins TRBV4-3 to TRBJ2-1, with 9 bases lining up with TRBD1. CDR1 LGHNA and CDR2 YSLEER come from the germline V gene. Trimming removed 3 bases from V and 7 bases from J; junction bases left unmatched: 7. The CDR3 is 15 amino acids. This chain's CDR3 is CASSHRDRVGNEQFF. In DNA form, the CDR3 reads TGCGCCAGCAGCCACCGGGACAGGGTTGGGAATGAGCAGTTCTTC.

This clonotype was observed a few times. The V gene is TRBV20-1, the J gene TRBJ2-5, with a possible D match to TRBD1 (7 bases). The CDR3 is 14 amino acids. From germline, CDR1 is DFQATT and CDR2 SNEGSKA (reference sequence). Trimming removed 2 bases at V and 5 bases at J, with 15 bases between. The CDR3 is CSARLQQGRETQYF. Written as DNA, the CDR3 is TGCAGTGCTAGACTGCAACAGGGGAGGGAGACCCAGTACTTC.

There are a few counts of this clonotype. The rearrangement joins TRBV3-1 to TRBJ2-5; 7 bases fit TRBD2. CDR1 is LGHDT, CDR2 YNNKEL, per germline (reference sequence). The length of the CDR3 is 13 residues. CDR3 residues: CVVAGHATETQYF. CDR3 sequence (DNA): TGTGTAGTAGCGGGCCATGCCACGGAGACCCAGTACTTC.

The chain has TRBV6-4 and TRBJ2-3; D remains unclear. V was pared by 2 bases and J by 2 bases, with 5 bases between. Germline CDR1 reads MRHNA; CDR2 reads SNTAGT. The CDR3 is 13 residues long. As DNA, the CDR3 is TGTGCCAGCAGTGACGTATCCACAGATACGCAGTATTTT. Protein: CASSDVSTDTQYF.

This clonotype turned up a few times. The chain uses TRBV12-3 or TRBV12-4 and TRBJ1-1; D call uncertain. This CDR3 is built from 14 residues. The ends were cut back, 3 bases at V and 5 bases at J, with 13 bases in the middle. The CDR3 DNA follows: TGTGCCAGCAGTTTTTATTCCCGCGGGACTGAAGCTTTCTTT. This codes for CASSFYSRGTEAFF.

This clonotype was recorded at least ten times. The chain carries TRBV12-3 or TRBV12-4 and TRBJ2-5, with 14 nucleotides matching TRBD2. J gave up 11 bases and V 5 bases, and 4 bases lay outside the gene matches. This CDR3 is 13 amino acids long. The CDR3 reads CASSPGLAGVQYF. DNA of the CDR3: TGTGCCAGCAGTCCGGGACTAGCGGGGGTACAGTACTTC.

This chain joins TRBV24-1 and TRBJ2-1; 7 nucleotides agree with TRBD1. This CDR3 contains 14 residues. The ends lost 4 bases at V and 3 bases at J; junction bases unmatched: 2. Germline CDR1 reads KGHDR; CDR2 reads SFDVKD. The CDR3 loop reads CATSESGGYNEQFF. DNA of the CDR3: TGTGCCACCAGTGAGTCAGGGGGCTACAATGAGCAGTTCTTC.

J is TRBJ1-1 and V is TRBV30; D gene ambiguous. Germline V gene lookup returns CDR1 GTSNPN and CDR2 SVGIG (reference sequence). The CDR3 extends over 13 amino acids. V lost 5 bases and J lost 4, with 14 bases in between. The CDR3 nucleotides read TGTGCCTGGTCTGACGGGATGGGCACTGAAGCTTTCTTT. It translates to CAWSDGMGTEAFF.

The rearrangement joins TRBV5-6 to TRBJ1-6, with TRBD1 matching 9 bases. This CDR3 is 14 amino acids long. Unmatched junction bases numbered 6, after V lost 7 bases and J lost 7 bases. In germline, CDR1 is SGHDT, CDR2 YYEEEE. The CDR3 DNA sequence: TGTGCCAGCGGGTATGGACAGGGGAATTCACCCCTCCACTTT. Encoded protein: CASGYGQGNSPLHF.

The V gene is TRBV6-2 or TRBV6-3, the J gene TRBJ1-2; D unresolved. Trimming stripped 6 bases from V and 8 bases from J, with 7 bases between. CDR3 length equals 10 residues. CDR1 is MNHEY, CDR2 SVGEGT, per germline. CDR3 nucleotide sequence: TGTGCCAGCAGACGGACGGGCTACACCTTC. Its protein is CASRRTGYTF.

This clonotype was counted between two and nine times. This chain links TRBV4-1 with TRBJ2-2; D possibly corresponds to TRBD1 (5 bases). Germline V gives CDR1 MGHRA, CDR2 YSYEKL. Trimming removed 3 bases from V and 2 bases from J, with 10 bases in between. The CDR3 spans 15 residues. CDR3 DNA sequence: TGCGCCAGCAGCCACGGCGACAGAAACACCGGGGAGCTGTTTTTT. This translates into CASSHGDRNTGELFF.